This note documents a single T cell receptor beta chain sequence. Its antigen is currently not known. Sequence at one end of the junction differs from germline and may be a read error. CDR1 and CDR2 (SQVTM, ANQGSEA) derive from the germline V gene. The CDR3 covers 13 residues, taking in both the cysteine and the phenylalanine. Only the CDR3 DNA stays, 39 bases, in frame from base 1. Library preparation was by the immunoSEQ multiplex PCR assay. Adaptive Biotechnologies handled the TCRB amplification, library preparation, sequencing and preliminary bioinformatics at Survey level resolution. TCRB sequencing used multiplex PCR amplification of genomic DNA from sorted cTfh populations. On the study's bioinformatics: Clonality was calculated in R as 1 minus normalized Shannon entropy, and the Gini index was computed with the R package ineq. Overlap score was the summed counts of shared sequences divided by total counts of all sequences in both compared samples. Fisher's exact test, with an assumed theoretical repertoire of 10^7 TCRB sequences, was used to assess the significance of shared clonotypes. In its TCRdb copy, this immuneACCESS table keeps in-frame sequences only and misses some clones. Where compared with another copy, unresolved V genes explain less than half of these, and the others have no known cause. The V and J calls and the clone size are those of that table, but D and trimming were determined from the DNA. The sample yields 1,000 to 1,500 clones; 65% to 90% were counted once. Approximately 3.7% of the sample is taken by the ten largest.

The time point label for this specimen denotes: 2015-2016 season, 7 days after influenza vaccination. TCRB sequencing was used to follow sorted CD4 subsets from the blood of adults before and after they were given the seasonal inactivated influenza vaccine (Fluvarix). To be eligible, subjects had to live in the community and must not have received influenza vaccine in the previous 6 months. Subjects were excluded for influenza vaccine contraindications, substance abuse, HIV/AIDS, active malignancy, immunomodulatory medication, or active illness such as respiratory infection. At each time point, somewhere between roughly 35 and 110 mL of blood was taken. Non-naive CD4+CXCR5+PD-1+ cells were defined as circulating Tfh and were sorted into two fractions, ICOS+CD38+ and ICOS-CD38-. Either Ficoll-Paque PLUS or SepMate separation was used to isolate PBMC. Before DNA was extracted, the cell subsets were sorted from PBMC using a BD FACS Aria.

The entry originates in a study of follicular helper T cells after annual influenza vaccination (dated by TCRdb to the late 2010s). For the study in its entirety: Blood was collected on days 0, 7 and 28 after each seasonal influenza vaccination. To study recall of cTfh clones, some subjects were followed through successive annual vaccinations in the 2013-2014, 2014-2015 and 2015-2016 seasons. One week after vaccination, a second recruited cohort of 12 subjects (Table S1) displayed a similar ICOS+CD38+ cTfh response. Multi-year samples were available for six subjects, with four spanning two vaccination seasons and two spanning three seasons. The 2015 samples were processed right after collection, while the 2013-2014 samples were cryopreserved.

Results the study describes overall, beyond this receptor: Day 7 ICOS+CD38+ clones were most often found later in ICOS-CD38- cTfh, suggesting that subset may serve as a memory reservoir. With successive annual vaccinations, a recurrent oligoclonal ICOS+CD38+ cTfh response was recalled, and this response contained tetramer and AIM influenza-specific clonotypes. ICOS+CD38+ cTfh clonality correlated with the frequency of that population, and its change correlated with the change in circulating plasmablast frequency. Rare clonotypes could not be sampled because productive TCRB sequences were recovered from only 10-20% of the analyzed cells.

Source: CXCR5+ CD38- circulating T follicular helper cells from blood, taken 7 days after influenza vaccination. This specimen's cell subset or site label, per the study, means: circulating Tfh, non-naive CD4+CXCR5+PD-1+ (ICOS+CD38+ or ICOS-CD38-). The chain is assembled from TRBV29-1 and TRBJ1-2; a tentative D match to TRBD1 spans 5 bases. This TCR was recovered from an adult who received the influenza vaccine. The CDR3 reads CSVETRTPEGCHF. The sequenced DNA is TGCAGCGTTGAAACCCGGACACCTGAGGGATGCCACTTC.